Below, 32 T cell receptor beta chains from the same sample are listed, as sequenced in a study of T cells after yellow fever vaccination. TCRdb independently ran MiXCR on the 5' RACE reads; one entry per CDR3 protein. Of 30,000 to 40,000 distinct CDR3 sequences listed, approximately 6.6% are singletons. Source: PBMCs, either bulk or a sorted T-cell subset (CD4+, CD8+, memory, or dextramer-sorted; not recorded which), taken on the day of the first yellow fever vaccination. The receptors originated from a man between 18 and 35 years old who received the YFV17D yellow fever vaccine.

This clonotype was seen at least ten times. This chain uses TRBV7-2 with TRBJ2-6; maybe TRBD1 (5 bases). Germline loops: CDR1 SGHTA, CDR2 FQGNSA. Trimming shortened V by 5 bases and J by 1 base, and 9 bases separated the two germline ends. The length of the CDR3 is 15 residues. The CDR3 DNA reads TGTGCCAGCAGCCCCAGGGCTTCTGGGGCCAACGTCCTGACTTTC. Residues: CASSPRASGANVLTF.

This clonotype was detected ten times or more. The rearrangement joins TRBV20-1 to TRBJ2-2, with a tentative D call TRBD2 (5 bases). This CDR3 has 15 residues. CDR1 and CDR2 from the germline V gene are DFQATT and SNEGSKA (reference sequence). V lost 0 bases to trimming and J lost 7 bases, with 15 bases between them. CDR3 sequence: CSARDPQREIGELFF. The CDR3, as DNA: TGCAGTGCTAGAGATCCGCAAAGGGAGATCGGGGAGCTGTTTTTT.

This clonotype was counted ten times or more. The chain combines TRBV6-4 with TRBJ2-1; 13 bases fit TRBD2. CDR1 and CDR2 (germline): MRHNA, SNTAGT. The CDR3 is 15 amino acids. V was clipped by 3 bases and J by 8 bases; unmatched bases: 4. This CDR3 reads CASSETSGGYDEQFF. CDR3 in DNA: TGTGCCAGCAGTGAGACTAGCGGGGGGTACGATGAGCAGTTCTTC.

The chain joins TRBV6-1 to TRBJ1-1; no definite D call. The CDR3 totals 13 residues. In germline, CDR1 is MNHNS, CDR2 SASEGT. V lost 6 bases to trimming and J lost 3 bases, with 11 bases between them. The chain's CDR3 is CASRPTRHTEAFF. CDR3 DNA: TGTGCCAGCAGGCCCACTCGCCACACTGAAGCTTTCTTT.

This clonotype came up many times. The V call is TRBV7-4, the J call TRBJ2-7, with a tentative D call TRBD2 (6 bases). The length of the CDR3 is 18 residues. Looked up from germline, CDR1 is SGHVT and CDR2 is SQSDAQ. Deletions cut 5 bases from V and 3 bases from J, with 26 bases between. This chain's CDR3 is CASSTKLVMRGYYYEQYV. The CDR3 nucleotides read TGTGCCAGCAGCACTAAACTTGTCATGCGGGGCTATTACTACGAGCAGTACGTC.

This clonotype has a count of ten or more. The CDR3 DNA follows: TGTGCCAGCATACTAGCCGGGACCGAGACCTACAATGAGCAGTTCTTC. It codes for CASILAGTETYNEQFF. V and J are TRBV6-5 and TRBJ2-1; TRBD2 might be the D (6 bases). V was clipped by 7 bases and J by 2 bases, with 18 bases between them. The CDR3 has 16 residues. The V gene's germline CDR1 is MNHEY and CDR2 SVGAGI.

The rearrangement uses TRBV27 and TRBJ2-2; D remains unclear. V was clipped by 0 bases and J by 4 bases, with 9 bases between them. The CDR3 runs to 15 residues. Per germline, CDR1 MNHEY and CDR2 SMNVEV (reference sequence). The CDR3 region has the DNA TGTGCCAGCAGTTTATCGCATCCTCGCACCGGGGAGCTGTTTTTT. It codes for CASSLSHPRTGELFF.

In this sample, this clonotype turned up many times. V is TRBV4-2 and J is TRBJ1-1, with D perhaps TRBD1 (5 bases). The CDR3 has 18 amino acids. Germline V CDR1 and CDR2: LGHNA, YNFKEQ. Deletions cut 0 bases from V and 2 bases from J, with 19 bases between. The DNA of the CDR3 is TGTGCCAGCAGCCAAGATGAGCGGGCTACAGGTCTTAACACTGAAGCTTTCTTT. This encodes CASSQDERATGLNTEAFF.

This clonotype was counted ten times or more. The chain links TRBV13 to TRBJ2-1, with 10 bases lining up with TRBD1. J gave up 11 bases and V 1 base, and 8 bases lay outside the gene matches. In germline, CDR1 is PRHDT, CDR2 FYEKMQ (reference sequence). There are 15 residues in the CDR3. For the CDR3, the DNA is TGTGCCAGCAGCTTAGAAACCGGGACAGGGGAGAAGCAGTTCTTC. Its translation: CASSLETGTGEKQFF.

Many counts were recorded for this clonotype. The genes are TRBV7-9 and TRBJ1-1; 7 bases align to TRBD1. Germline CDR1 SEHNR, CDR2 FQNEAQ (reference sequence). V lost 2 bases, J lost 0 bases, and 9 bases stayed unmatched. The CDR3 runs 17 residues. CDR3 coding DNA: TGTGCCAGCAGCTTATGGTTGACAGGGTTCATGAACACTGAAGCTTTCTTT. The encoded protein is CASSLWLTGFMNTEAFF.

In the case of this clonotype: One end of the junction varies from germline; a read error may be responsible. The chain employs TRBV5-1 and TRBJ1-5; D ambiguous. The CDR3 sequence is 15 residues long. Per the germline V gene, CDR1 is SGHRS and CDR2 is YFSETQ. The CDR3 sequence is CPSSLVAGSNQPQHF. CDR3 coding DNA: TGCCCCAGCAGCTTGGTTGCGGGGAGCAATCAGCCCCAGCATTTT.

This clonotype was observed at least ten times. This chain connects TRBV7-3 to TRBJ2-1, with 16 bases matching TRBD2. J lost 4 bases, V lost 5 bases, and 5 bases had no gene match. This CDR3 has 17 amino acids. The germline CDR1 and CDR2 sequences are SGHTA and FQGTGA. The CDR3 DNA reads TGTGCCAGCAGCAAGGGGACTAGCGGGGGGGGGTACAATGAGCAGTTCTTC. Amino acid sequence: CASSKGTSGGGYNEQFF. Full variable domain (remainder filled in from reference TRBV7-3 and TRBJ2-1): GAGVSQTPSNKVTEKGKYVELRCDPISGHTALYWYRQSLGQGPEFLIYFQGTGAADDSGLPNDRFFAVRPEGSVSTLKIQRTERGDSAVYLCASSKGTSGGGYNEQFFGPGTRLTVL.

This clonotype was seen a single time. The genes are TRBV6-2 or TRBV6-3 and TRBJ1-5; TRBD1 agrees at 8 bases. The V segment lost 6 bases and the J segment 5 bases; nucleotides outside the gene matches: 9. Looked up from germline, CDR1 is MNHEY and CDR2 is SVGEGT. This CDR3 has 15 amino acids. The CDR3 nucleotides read TGTGCCAGCAGGTACGACAGGGGAGGCGATCAGCCCCAGCATTTT. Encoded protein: CASRYDRGGDQPQHF.

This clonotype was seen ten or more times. Here the CDR3 reads CASSSRTGRAGELFF. CDR3 in DNA: TGTGCCAGCAGCTCCAGGACAGGGAGAGCTGGGGAGCTGTTTTTT. This chain links TRBV7-2 with TRBJ2-2, with 8 bases lining up with TRBD1. V lost 4 bases, J lost 8 bases, and 9 bases stayed unmatched. The CDR3 contains 15 residues. Germline assignment: CDR1 SGHTA and CDR2 FQGNSA.

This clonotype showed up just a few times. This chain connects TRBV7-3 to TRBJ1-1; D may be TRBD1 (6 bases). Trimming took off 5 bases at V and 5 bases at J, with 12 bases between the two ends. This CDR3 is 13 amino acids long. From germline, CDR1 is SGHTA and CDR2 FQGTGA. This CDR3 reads CASSQGHQTEAFF. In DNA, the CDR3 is TGTGCCAGCAGCCAGGGACATCAGACTGAAGCTTTCTTT.

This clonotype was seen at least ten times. Here the CDR3 reads CATSDARDSTIQYF. CDR3 nucleotide sequence: TGTGCCACCAGTGATGCCCGGGACAGTACCATTCAGTACTTC. This chain connects TRBV24-1 to TRBJ2-4; 7 positions agree with TRBD1. In germline, CDR1 is KGHDR, CDR2 SFDVKD. The CDR3 has 14 residues. Unmatched junction bases numbered 7, after V lost 3 bases and J lost 9 bases.

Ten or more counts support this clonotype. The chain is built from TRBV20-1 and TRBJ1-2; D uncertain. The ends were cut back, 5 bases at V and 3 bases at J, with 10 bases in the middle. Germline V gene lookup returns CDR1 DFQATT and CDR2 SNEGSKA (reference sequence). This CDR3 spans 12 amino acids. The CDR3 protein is CSAGKRDYGYTF. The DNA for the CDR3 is TGCAGTGCTGGTAAAAGGGACTATGGCTACACCTTC.

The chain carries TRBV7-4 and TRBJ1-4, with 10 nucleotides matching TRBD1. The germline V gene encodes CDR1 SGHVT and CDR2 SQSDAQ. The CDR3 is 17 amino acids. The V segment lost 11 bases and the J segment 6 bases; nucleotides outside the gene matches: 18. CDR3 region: CACCQGPGGTGDEKLFF. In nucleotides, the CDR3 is TGTGCCTGCTGCCAAGGACCCGGTGGGACAGGGGATGAAAAACTGTTTTTT.

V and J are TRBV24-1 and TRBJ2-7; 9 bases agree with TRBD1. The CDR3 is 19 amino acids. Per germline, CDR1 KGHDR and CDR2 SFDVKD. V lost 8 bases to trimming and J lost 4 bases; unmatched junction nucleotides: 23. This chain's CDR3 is CATNDCIAQGGDRDYEQYV. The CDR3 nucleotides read TGTGCCACCAACGACTGTATCGCCCAAGGAGGGGACAGGGATTACGAGCAGTACGTC.

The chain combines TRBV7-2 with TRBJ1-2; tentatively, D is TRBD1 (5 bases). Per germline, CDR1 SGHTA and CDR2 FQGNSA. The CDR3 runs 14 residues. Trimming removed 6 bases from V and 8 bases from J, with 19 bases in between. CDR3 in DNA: TGTGCCAGCAGGTTCGACGGGGCCTCCCTGGGCTACACCTTC. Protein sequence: CASRFDGASLGYTF.

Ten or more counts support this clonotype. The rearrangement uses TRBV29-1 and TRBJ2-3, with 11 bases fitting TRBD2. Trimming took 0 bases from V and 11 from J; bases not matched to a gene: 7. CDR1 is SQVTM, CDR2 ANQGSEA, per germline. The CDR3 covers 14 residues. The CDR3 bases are TGCAGCGTTGAAGATCTGACTAGCGGGGATTGGCAGTATTTT. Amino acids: CSVEDLTSGDWQYF.

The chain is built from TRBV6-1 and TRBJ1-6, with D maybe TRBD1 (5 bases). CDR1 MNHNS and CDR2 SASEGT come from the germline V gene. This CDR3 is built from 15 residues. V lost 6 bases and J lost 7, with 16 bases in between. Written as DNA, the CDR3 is TGTGCCAGCAGGAAAGGGGTAGGGGTGAATTCACCCCTCCACTTT. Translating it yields CASRKGVGVNSPLHF.

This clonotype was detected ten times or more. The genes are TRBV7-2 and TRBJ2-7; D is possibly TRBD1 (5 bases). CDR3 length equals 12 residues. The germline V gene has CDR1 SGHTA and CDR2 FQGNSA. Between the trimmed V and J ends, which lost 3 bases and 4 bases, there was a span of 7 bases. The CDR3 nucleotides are TGTGCCAGCAGCTTTAGGGGTTACGAGCAGTACTTC. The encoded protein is CASSFRGYEQYF.

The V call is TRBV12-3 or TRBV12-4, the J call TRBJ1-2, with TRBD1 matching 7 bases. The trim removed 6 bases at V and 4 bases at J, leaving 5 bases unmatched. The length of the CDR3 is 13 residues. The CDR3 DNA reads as TGTGCCAGCAGCCCGGGACAGAGCTATGGCTACACCTTC. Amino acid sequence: CASSPGQSYGYTF.

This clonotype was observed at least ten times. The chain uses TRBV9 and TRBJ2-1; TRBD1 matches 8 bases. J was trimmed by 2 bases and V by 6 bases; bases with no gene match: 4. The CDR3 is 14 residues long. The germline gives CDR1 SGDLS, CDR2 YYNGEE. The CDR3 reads CASTPQGAYNEQFF. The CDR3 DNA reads TGTGCCAGCACCCCACAGGGGGCCTACAATGAGCAGTTCTTC.

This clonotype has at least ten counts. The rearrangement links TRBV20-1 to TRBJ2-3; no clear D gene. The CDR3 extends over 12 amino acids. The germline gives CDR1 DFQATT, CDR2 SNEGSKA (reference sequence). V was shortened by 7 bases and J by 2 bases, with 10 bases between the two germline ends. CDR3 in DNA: TGCAGTGGGGCCGTAACCACAGATACGCAGTATTTT. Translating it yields CSGAVTTDTQYF.

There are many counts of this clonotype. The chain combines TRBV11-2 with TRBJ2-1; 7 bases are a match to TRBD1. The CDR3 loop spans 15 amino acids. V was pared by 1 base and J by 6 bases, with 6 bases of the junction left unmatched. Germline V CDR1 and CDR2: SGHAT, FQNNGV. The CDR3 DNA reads TGTGCCAGCAGCTTAGGGTGGACAGGTATCAATGAGCAGTTCTTC. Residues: CASSLGWTGINEQFF.

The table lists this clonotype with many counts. CDR3 sequence reads: CASSLVGSNQPQHF. CDR3 in DNA: TGTGCCAGCAGCTTAGTGGGGAGCAATCAGCCCCAGCATTTT. V and J are TRBV7-2 and TRBJ1-5; D remains ambiguous. The CDR3 runs to 14 residues. V was pared by 1 base and J by 1 base, with 5 bases between. Germline-derived CDR1 and CDR2 are SGHTA and FQGNSA.

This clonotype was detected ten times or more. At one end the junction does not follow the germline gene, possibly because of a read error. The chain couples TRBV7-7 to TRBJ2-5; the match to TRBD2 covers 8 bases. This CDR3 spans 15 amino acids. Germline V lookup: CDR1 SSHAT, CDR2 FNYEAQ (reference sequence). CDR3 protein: CASSLGGGGQETQYF. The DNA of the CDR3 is TGTGCTAGCAGCCTGGGCGGCGGGGGGCAAGAGACCCAGTACTTC.

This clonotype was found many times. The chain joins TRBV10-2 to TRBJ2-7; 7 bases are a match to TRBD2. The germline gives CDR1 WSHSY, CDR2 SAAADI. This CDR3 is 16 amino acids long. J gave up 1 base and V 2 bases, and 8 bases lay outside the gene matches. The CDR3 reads CASSEALAELSYEQYF. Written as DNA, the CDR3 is TGCGCCAGCAGTGAGGCCCTAGCGGAACTGTCCTACGAGCAGTACTTC.

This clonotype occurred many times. CDR3 DNA: TGTGCCAGCAGTGACTATGACGGAGGCTACACCTTC. This gives the protein CASSDYDGGYTF. V and J are TRBV6-4 and TRBJ1-2; D ambiguous. V was cut by 1 base and J by 8 bases, with 8 bases left in between. The CDR3 is 12 residues long. Looked up from germline, CDR1 is MRHNA and CDR2 is SNTAGT.

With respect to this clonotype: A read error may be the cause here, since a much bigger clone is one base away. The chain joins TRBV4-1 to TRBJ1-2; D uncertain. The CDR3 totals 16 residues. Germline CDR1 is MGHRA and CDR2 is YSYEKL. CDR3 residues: CGSSQAESARSYGYTF. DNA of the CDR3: TGCGGCAGCAGCCAAGCAGAGTCAGCCCGGAGCTATGGCTACACCTTC.